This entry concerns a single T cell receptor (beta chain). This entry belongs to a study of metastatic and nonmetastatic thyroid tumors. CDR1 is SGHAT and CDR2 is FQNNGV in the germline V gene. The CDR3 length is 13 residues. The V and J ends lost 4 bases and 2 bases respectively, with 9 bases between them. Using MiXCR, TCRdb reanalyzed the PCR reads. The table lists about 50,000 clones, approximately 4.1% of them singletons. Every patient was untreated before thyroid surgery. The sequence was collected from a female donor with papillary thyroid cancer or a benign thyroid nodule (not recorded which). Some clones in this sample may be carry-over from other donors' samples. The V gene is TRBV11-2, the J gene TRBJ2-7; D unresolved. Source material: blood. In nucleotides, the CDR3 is TGTGCCAGCAGCTCCCTCCAAGCCTACGAGCAGTACTTC. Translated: CASSSLQAYEQYF.